This T cell receptor (beta chain) was retrieved from a study of blood T cell repertoires in COVID-19. Background on the study: The cDNA or gDNA used as material had been derived from T cells, B-cell-depleted T cells, or PBMCs.

Germline V gives CDR1 KGHSH, CDR2 LQKENI. The J segment lost 0 bases and the V segment lost 4 bases, leaving 8 bases of the junction unmatched. The CDR3 sequence is 17 residues long. Recruits, aged roughly 18 to 100 years, lived in 24 US areas. Cohorts were assigned according to the clinical history that participants reported. Two negative PCRs, clearance, or symptom resolution had been documented for recovered Cohort 3 donors. Sequencing used immunoSEQ multiplex PCR; TCRdb keeps in-frame clones, though not all of them. This table holds 490,000 or so clones, 85% to 90% found once. This TCR was recovered from a woman aged 40 to 55 who had recovered from COVID-19. This chain joins TRBV18 and TRBJ1-2; TRBD1 agrees at 10 bases. The sequencing sample was made of PBMCs or T cells enriched from blood (not recorded which). In DNA, the CDR3 is TGTGCCAGCTCACTGGGGACAGGGGTTTCCGCTAACTATGGCTACACCTTC. Protein: CASSLGTGVSANYGYTF.